These 8 T cell receptor beta chains were sequenced from one sample in a study of cytomegalovirus exposure and HLA in healthy donors. The study ran its PCR with 60 Vbeta and 13 Jbeta primers. Some clones are missing from TCRdb's copy, which holds only in-frame ones; the method was immunoSEQ multiplex PCR. The sample shows more than 140,000 clones, about 79% of them seen only once. Sequencing was carried out using PBMCs. These receptors were taken from a male donor in good health and CMV-seronegative.

Regarding this clone: One end of the junction does not line up with germline, which may come from a read error. The chain combines TRBV7-9 with TRBJ1-4; D call uncertain. The CDR3 is 13 residues long. Germline V gives CDR1 SEHNR, CDR2 FQNEAQ (reference sequence). This chain's CDR3 is CSSSLGRIEKLFF. DNA for the CDR3: TGTTCCAGCAGCTTAGGGCGGATTGAAAAACTGTTTTTT.

This clone has a handful of counts. The rearrangement uses TRBV25-1 and TRBJ1-4, with TRBD1 matching 11 bases. From germline, CDR1 is MGHDK and CDR2 SYGVNS. Trimming cost V 6 bases and J 4 bases; bases outside gene matches: 7. The CDR3 has 16 residues. CDR3 DNA sequence: TGTGCCAGCAGGACCGGGACAGGGGGTTTTAATGAAAAACTGTTTTTT. Protein product: CASRTGTGGFNEKLFF.

Only a few counts were recorded for this clone. This chain connects TRBV4-3 to TRBJ1-4; D not certain. V lost 0 bases and J lost 7, with 18 bases in between. The length of the CDR3 is 17 residues. Looked up from germline, CDR1 is LGHNA and CDR2 is YSLEER. CDR3 region: CASSQDIEAPAGEKLFF. CDR3 nucleotide sequence: TGCGCCAGCAGCCAAGATATCGAGGCTCCCGCGGGTGAAAAACTGTTTTTT.

This chain links TRBV6-1 with TRBJ1-2, with TRBD1 matching over 9 bases. With 3 bases clipped from V and 8 bases from J, the junction kept 7 bases outside the gene matches. The CDR3 has 14 residues. Germline-derived CDR1 and CDR2 are MNHNS and SASEGT. The CDR3 DNA follows: TGTGCCAGCAGTGATTTCGGGACAGGGTTGGGCTACACCTTC. It specifies CASSDFGTGLGYTF.

V is TRBV5-4 and J is TRBJ2-2; 14 nucleotides match TRBD2. After removal of 9 bases from V and 7 bases from J, the junction contained 8 bases not matched to a gene. The CDR3 extends over 15 amino acids. Germline V CDR1 and CDR2: SGHNT, YYREEE (reference sequence). The CDR3 region is CATYTGTSGGGELFF. In nucleotides, the CDR3 is TGTGCCACCTATACCGGGACTAGCGGGGGCGGGGAGCTGTTTTTT. The full variable domain, completed using reference TRBV5-4 and TRBJ2-2, is ETGVTQSPTHLIKTRGQQVTLRCSSQSGHNTVSWYQQALGQGPQFIFQYYREEENGRGNFPPRFSGLQFPNYSSELNVNALELDDSALYLCATYTGTSGGGELFFGEGSRLTVL.

The chain has TRBV2 and TRBJ2-7, with 12 nucleotides matching TRBD2. CDR1 and CDR2 from the germline V gene are SNHLY and FYNNEI. Germline trimming cut 8 bases from V and 3 bases from J; bases unmatched to any gene: 5. This CDR3 comprises 14 residues. This CDR3 is CASAGTSGFYEQYF. For the CDR3, the DNA is TGTGCCAGCGCCGGGACTAGCGGGTTCTACGAGCAGTACTTC.

The chain joins TRBV20-1 to TRBJ1-4; D ambiguous. Trimming stripped 4 bases from V and 11 bases from J, with 11 bases between. The germline V gene encodes CDR1 DFQATT and CDR2 SNEGSKA (reference sequence). The CDR3 is made up of 11 amino acids. CDR3 coding DNA: TGCAGTGCTATGTTGACCGGGAAACTGTTTTTT. As protein: CSAMLTGKLFF.

This clone appeared once. The chain combines TRBV9 with TRBJ2-5; D is uncertain. The CDR3 sequence is 15 residues long. V was shortened by 0 bases and J by 2 bases, with 11 bases between the two germline ends. CDR1 and CDR2 (germline): SGDLS, YYNGEE. The CDR3 loop reads CASSVVGSLQETQYF. The CDR3 bases are TGTGCCAGCAGCGTAGTGGGCAGTTTGCAAGAGACCCAGTACTTC.